Reported below is one T cell receptor (beta chain). Its antigen is not identified. The CDR3 extends over 16 amino acids. The V end was cut by 4 bases, the J end by 0 bases, with 16 bases between. Germline lookup yields CDR1 MNHNS and CDR2 SASEGT. This sample was taken from a study of shared clonotypes between healthy human individuals. Overall study context: Three CD4 naive, three CD4 memory, two CD8 naive and one CD8 memory plate were used per donor. Points from the study as a whole: Relative to clonotypes present in all four donors, those not shared had lower generation probabilities.

Clones were sequenced by immunoSEQ multiplex PCR, and TCRdb holds only the in-frame ones, with some missing. This table has some 700,000 clones, about 92% appearing once. CD8 memory cells included CD45RO+ cells plus CCR7-negative CD45RA+ TemRA cells. The sequenced sample was memory CD8+ T cells from PBMCs. The subset was: CD45RO+ cells pooled with CCR7-negative TemRA cells. This receptor was taken from a man younger than 35 in good health. Some clones in this sample may be carry-over from other donors' samples. This sequence joins TRBV6-1 and TRBJ2-7; D is uncertain. As DNA, the CDR3 is TGTGCCAGCAGTGGGGCCGTTCGGAAGATCTCCTACGAGCAGTACTTC. This encodes CASSGAVRKISYEQYF.